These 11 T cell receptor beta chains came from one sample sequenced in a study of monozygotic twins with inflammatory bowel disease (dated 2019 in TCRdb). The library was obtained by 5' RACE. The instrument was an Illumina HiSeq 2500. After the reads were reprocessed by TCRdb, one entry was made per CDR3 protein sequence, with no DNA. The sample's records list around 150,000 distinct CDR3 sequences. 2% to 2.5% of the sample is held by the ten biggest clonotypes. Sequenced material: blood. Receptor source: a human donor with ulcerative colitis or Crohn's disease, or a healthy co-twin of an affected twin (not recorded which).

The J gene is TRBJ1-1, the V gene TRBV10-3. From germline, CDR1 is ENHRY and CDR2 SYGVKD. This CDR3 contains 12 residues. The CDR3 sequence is CAISSYNTEAFF.

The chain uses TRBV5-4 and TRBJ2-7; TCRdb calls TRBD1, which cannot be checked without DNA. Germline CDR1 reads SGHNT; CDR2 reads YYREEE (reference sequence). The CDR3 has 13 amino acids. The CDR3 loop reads CAGGVSPTYEQYF.

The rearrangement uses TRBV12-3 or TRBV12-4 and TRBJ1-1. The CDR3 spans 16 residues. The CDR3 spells CASRARQGFRNTEAFF.

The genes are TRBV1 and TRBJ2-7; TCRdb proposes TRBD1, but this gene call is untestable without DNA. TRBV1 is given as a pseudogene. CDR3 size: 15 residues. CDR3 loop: CTSSLPEQLTYEQYF.

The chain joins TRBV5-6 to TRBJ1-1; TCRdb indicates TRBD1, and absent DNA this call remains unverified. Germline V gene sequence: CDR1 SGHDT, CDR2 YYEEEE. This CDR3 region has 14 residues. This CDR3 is CASGLEGWVTEAFF.

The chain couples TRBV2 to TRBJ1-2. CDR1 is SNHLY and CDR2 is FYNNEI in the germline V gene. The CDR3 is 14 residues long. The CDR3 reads CASKKPIETYGYTF.

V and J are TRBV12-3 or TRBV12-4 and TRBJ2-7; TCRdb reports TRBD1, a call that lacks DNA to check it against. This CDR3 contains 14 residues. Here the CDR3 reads CASRSRDGAYEQYF.

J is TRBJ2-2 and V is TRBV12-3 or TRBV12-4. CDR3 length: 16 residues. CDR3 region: CASSPSGANTGELFFF.

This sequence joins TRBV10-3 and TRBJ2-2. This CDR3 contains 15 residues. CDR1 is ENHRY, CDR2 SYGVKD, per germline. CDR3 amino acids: CAISESPENTGELFF.

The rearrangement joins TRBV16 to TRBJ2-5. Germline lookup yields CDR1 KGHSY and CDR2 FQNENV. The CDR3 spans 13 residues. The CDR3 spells CASSSDLGETQYF.

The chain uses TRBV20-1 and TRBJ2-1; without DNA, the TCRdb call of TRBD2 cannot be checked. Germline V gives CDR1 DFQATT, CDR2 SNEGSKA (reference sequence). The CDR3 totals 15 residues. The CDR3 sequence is CSAAGPGGPRDEQFF.